The entry that follows covers one TCR beta chain sequence. The antigen it binds to is not known. No quality values exist for individual bases; no much larger clone is one base distant. TCRbeta CDR3 regions were amplified from genomic DNA by means of the immunoSEQ Assay, a bias-controlled multiplex PCR. Regarding the original processing steps: The number of nucleated cells in each sample was estimated by amplification of reference gene primers within the assay. Sequence reads were collapsed and filtered to measure the absolute abundance of every unique TCRbeta CDR3 rearrangement. For each sample, productive Simpson clonality was calculated as the square root of Simpson's diversity index over productive rearrangements. Not all clones reach the TCRdb copy of this immuneACCESS table, which keeps in-frame sequences only. Checked studies attribute under half of the gap to unresolved V genes and leave the rest unexplained. That table is the source of V, J and clone size, and D and trimming were worked out from the DNA. This sample has a few hundred thousand clones in its table, and 70% to 90% of those were observed once. The ten largest account for 14% to 15% of the sample.

This entry belongs to a study of blood T cell repertoires in COVID-19 (dated by TCRdb to about 2020). Concerning the study at large: The collaborator samples originated in the United States, Italy and Spain and spanned the acute and convalescent phases of COVID-19. The material from the prospective study consisted of cDNA or gDNA derived from T cells, B-cell-depleted T cells, or PBMCs. The dataset comprised deeply sampled blood TCRbeta repertoires from subjects exposed to, actively infected with, or recovered from COVID-19. The repertoires were released in a freely available public database intended as a resource for research on the immune response to SARS-CoV-2. Samples were obtained from the ongoing ImmuneRACE study (first 160 participants) and from approximately 1,200 subjects provided by 6 global collaborators. Nearly every sample came with metadata listing a de-identified subject ID, COVID-19 status, age in years and sex. Where available, HLA class I and class II types were taken from metadata supplied by the sample provider and were not determined by assay-based typing. General findings and caveats noted by the study authors: The quantity of clinical and demographic metadata differed by source and by participant and was supplied without curation.

The CDR3 spans 12 residues, from the cysteine through the phenylalanine. Here the CDR3 DNA is all that survives: 36 bases in frame from base 1. Unmatched junction bases come to 2, with V trimmed by 4 bases and J by 11 bases. As encoded in the germline V gene (reference sequence), CDR1 is LNHDA while CDR2 is SQIVND. Participants in the prospective study were enrolled through a virtual design, were aged roughly 18 to 100 years, and lived in 24 United States geographic areas. In the prospective study, participants were assigned to cohorts based on the clinical history participants reported in a screening survey and a study questionnaire. In the prospective study, mobile phlebotomists collected whole blood, serum and a nasopharyngeal or oropharyngeal swab from each participant. Over an approximately two-month period, participants in the prospective study had the option of providing additional blood draws and questionnaires. Before DNA extraction, prospective study blood samples were shipped either frozen or at room temperature.

The rearrangement combines TRBV19 with TRBJ2-3; TRBD2 lines up with 11 middle nucleotides. The TCR sequence derives from a woman between 45 and 65 years old with acute COVID-19. Sequenced material: PBMCs or T cells enriched from blood (not recorded which). The CDR3 in this case is CASSNGLAGQYF. The sequenced DNA: TGTGCCAGTAGTAACGGACTAGCGGGGCAGTATTTT.